This is a list of T cell receptor beta chains from one sample in a study of OX40 agonist ivuxolimab in advanced cancers. Clones were sequenced by immunoSEQ multiplex PCR, and TCRdb holds only the in-frame ones, with some missing. The sample holds around 60,000 clones, 84% seen once. Specimen: CD4+ or CD8+ T cells sorted from blood, collected in a trial of the OX40 agonist ivuxolimab. The receptor set was obtained from an adult with an advanced solid tumor such as melanoma, head and neck, liver or kidney cancer. CDR3s include the opening cysteine and the closing phenylalanine or tryptophan. The D gene is left open where the match is weak. Rows may omit the clone size; those that give it use once, few, many or a size class.

>TRBV7-2|.|.|14|TRBJ2-1
TGTGCCAGCAGCTTAGTGGGCTCCTACAATGAGCAGTTCTTC
CASSLVGSYNEQFF
>TRBV25-1|TRBD1|.|14|TRBJ1-3
TGTGCCAGCAGGATGACAGGGGGCGAAAACACCATATATTTT
CASRMTGGENTIYF
>TRBV29-1|.|.|15|TRBJ2-7
TGCAGCGTTGGGGGGACCGCAGAGGCGCCCTACGAGCAGTACTTC
CSVGGTAEAPYEQYF
>TRBV4-2|TRBD2|.|18|TRBJ2-1
TGTGCCAGCAGCCAAGATTCTGTCAGCGGGGGGGCGGTTAATGAGCAGTTCTTC
CASSQDSVSGGAVNEQFF
>TRBV11-2|TRBD2|once|13|TRBJ2-1
TGTGCCAGCAGCCTAGCGGATTACAATGAGCAGTTCTTC
CASSLADYNEQFF
>TRBV6-6|.|few|13|TRBJ1-1
TGTGCCAGCAGTCAGACCCGGGACACTGAAGCTTTCTTT
CASSQTRDTEAFF
>TRBV5-1|.|.|17|TRBJ1-3
TGCGCCAGCAGCGAGGGGGGTACGGGGCCCTCTGGAAACACCATATATTTT
CASSEGGTGPSGNTIYF
>TRBV11-2|.|.|11|TRBJ2-7
TGTGCCAGCAGCTCACGGGGCGAGCAGTACTTC
CASSSRGEQYF
>TRBV19|.|.|12|TRBJ2-3
TGTGCCACCGAGGGCAACACAGATACGCAGTATTTT
CATEGNTDTQYF
>TRBV5-1|.|.|13|TRBJ1-1
TGCGCCAGCAGCTTAGGAGCGAACACTGAAGCTTTCTTT
CASSLGANTEAFF
>TRBV4-1|.|.|16|TRBJ2-3
TGCGCCAGCAGCCAAGTGCCAAAGACCCTCCCCGATACGCAGTATTTT
CASSQVPKTLPDTQYF
>TRBV18|TRBD1|once|17|TRBJ2-3
TGTGCCAGCTCACCAACCCCGACAGGGGGCGGCACAGATACGCAGTATTTT
CASSPTPTGGGTDTQYF
>TRBV19|.|.|16|TRBJ1-5
TGTGCCAGTAGTATAGTGTGGGGGAATAGCAATCAGCCCCAGCATTTT
CASSIVWGNSNQPQHF
>TRBV18|.|once|17|TRBJ1-6
TGTGCCAGCTCACCACTTTCAGGGAACTCCTATAATTCACCCCTCCACTTT
CASSPLSGNSYNSPLHF